Below, 19 T cell receptor beta chains from the same sample are listed, as sequenced in a study of CD8 T cells in Susac syndrome. It was with random hexamers that roughly 0.5 to 1 ug RNA was reverse transcribed. TCRdb independently ran MiXCR on the immunoSEQ multiplex PCR reads; one entry per CDR3 protein. The profile shows 150,000 or so distinct CDR3 sequences, approximately 95% of them singletons. Sequencing used CD4+ T cells from PBMCs. The origin of the receptors is a human donor with Susac syndrome.

CDR3 residues: CASRIAGTDRGPPYNYGYTF. In DNA form, the CDR3 reads TGTGCCAGCAGAATTGCGGGGACTGACAGGGGTCCCCCATATAACTATGGCTACACCTTC. The chain joins TRBV21-1 to TRBJ1-2; the table's D call TRBD1 went unverified against the DNA. TRBV21-1 is labeled a pseudogene. The CDR3 contains 20 residues.

The V gene is TRBV9, the J gene TRBJ1-2, with 7 bases aligning to TRBD1. CDR1 SGDLS and CDR2 YYNGEE come from the germline V gene. With V trimmed by 0 bases and J by 7 bases, 6 bases remained unmatched. The CDR3 runs 14 residues. This CDR3 is CASSVGFPGGGYTF. The CDR3 DNA is TGTGCCAGCAGCGTAGGATTCCCAGGGGGTGGCTACACCTTC.

This chain connects TRBV27 to TRBJ1-6; TRBD1 agrees at 7 bases. Trimming at V came to 6 bases and at J to 5 bases, leaving 4 bases not matched to a gene. CDR3 length: 14 residues. CDR1 and CDR2 (germline): MNHEY, SMNVEV (reference sequence). As DNA, the CDR3 is TGTGCCAGCAGAGCAGGGGGAAATAATTCACCCCTCCACTTT. Translating it yields CASRAGGNNSPLHF.

This chain links TRBV6-2 or TRBV6-3 with TRBJ2-7, with TRBD2 matching 7 bases. Germline V gene sequence: CDR1 MNHEY, CDR2 SVGEGT. The CDR3 is 13 residues long. V lost 9 bases and J lost 2; bases outside the gene matches: 7. CDR3 coding DNA: TGTGCCAGTGCCCGGGACTACGCCTACGAGCAGTACTTC. It specifies CASARDYAYEQYF.

This chain joins TRBV20-1 and TRBJ2-3, with 10 bases aligning to TRBD2. This CDR3 contains 15 residues. V lost 5 bases, J lost 6 bases, and 11 bases stayed unmatched. Germline lookup yields CDR1 DFQATT and CDR2 SNEGSKA (reference sequence). CDR3 sequence reads: CSAPDLAGVGDTQYF. The CDR3 DNA follows: TGCAGTGCTCCTGACCTAGCGGGGGTTGGGGATACGCAGTATTTT.

V and J are TRBV19 and TRBJ1-6; unclear D gene. The V gene's germline CDR1 is LNHDA and CDR2 SQIVND (reference sequence). This CDR3 has 14 residues. Trimming took off 4 bases at V and 6 bases at J, with 10 bases between the two ends. For the CDR3, the DNA is TGTGCCAGTAGTACCTGGACGGTTAATTCACCCCTCCACTTT. This sequence encodes CASSTWTVNSPLHF.

CDR3: CASCLGGTAVGEQYF. CDR3 nucleotides: TGTGCCAGCTGCCTCGGCGGGACGGCGGTAGGGGAGCAGTACTTC. This chain links TRBV5-4 with TRBJ2-7, with D perhaps matching TRBD2 (6 bases). Germline V gene data show CDR1 as SGHNT and CDR2 as YYREEE (reference sequence). The CDR3 is made up of 15 amino acids. V was clipped by 7 bases and J by 7 bases, with 24 bases between them.

This rearrangement joins TRBV3-1 to TRBJ1-1; D perhaps matches TRBD1 (5 bases). This CDR3 has 15 amino acids. V lost 1 base and J 8 bases, leaving 17 bases between the germline ends. The germline gives CDR1 LGHDT, CDR2 YNNKEL (reference sequence). The CDR3 spells CASSQARTGRGEAFF. CDR3 sequence (DNA): TGTGCCAGCAGCCAAGCACGCACGGGGCGTGGAGAAGCTTTCTTT.

The chain employs TRBV4-2 and TRBJ1-4, with TRBD1 matching over 7 bases. The CDR3 consists of 15 residues. Germline-derived CDR1 and CDR2 are LGHNA and YNFKEQ. The ends lost 4 bases at V and 0 bases at J; junction bases unmatched: 2. CDR3 sequence: CASSLTGATNEKLFF. CDR3 coding DNA: TGTGCCAGCAGCCTCACAGGGGCAACTAATGAAAAACTGTTTTTT.

V is TRBV7-8 and J is TRBJ1-1; maybe TRBD1 (5 bases). The CDR3 consists of 14 residues. Trimming stripped 5 bases from V and 4 bases from J, with 14 bases between. CDR1 is SGHVS and CDR2 is FQNEAQ in the germline V gene. In nucleotides, the CDR3 is TGTGCCAGCAGCCGACAGACAGTGACCACTGAAGCTTTCTTT. Translation gives CASSRQTVTTEAFF. Combining the CDR3 with reference TRBV7-8 and TRBJ1-1 gives the whole variable domain GAGVSQSPRYKVAKRGQDVALRCDPISGHVSLFWYQQALGQGPEFLTYFQNEAQLDKSGLPSDRFFAERPEGSVSTLKIQRTQQEDSAVYLCASSRQTVTTEAFFGQGTRLTVV.

The CDR3 region has the DNA TGTGCCTGGATCGTAAGGGGGTCTGGAAACACCATATATTTT. This encodes CAWIVRGSGNTIYF. The rearrangement uses TRBV30 and TRBJ1-3; D possibly corresponds to TRBD1 (6 bases). V was trimmed by 4 bases and J by 1 base, leaving 11 bases between them. The CDR3 extends over 14 amino acids. Germline assignment: CDR1 GTSNPN and CDR2 SVGIG (reference sequence). Combining the CDR3 with reference TRBV30 and TRBJ1-3 gives the whole variable domain SQTIHQWPATLVQPVGSPLSLECTVEGTSNPNLYWYRQAAGRGLQLLFYSVGIGQISSEVPQNLSASRPQDRQFILSSKKLLLSDSGFYLCAWIVRGSGNTIYFGEGSWLTVV.

V usage is TRBV30 and J usage is TRBJ2-1; D possibly matches TRBD1 or TRBD2 (5 bases each). The V end lost 0 bases, the J end lost 15 bases, and 18 bases lay between the germline ends. The CDR3 length is 13 residues. Germline-derived CDR1 and CDR2 are GTSNPN and SVGIG (reference sequence). The CDR3 here is CAWSVMGVRGLFF. In DNA, the CDR3 is TGTGCCTGGAGTGTAATGGGGGTCCGAGGCCTGTTCTTC.

The chain employs TRBV14 and TRBJ2-1, with D possibly TRBD2 on 6 matching bases. V lost 1 base to trimming and J lost 1 base, with 11 bases between them. CDR1 is SGHDN, CDR2 FVKESK, per germline. The CDR3 contains 16 residues. For the CDR3, the DNA is TGTGCCAGCAGCCAAGGGAGGGGCGGGTCCTACAATGAGCAGTTCTTC. This gives the protein CASSQGRGGSYNEQFF.

The rearrangement links TRBV5-1 to TRBJ2-1; D call uncertain. V lost 0 bases and J lost 2, with 6 bases in between. This CDR3 is 14 amino acids long. The germline CDR1 and CDR2 sequences are SGHRS and YFSETQ. CDR3 nucleotides: TGCGCCAGCAGCTTGGAACTACCCTACAATGAGCAGTTCTTC. It codes for CASSLELPYNEQFF.

The chain joins TRBV9 to TRBJ2-5; D is possibly TRBD1 (6 bases). V lost 0 bases and J lost 5, with 11 bases in between. The CDR3 runs to 14 residues. Germline V CDR1 and CDR2: SGDLS, YYNGEE. CDR3 nucleotide sequence: TGTGCCAGCAGCGTAGGAGGGGGTCTGGAGACCCAGTACTTC. It encodes CASSVGGGLETQYF.

V and J are TRBV7-9 and TRBJ2-5; D may be TRBD2 (5 bases). This CDR3 region has 13 residues. CDR1 SEHNR and CDR2 FQNEAQ come from the germline V gene (reference sequence). The V end was cut by 3 bases, the J end by 2 bases, with 7 bases between. CDR3 nucleotides: TGTGCCAGCAGCTTGAGCGGACAAGAGACCCAGTACTTC. Protein: CASSLSGQETQYF. The full variable domain, its missing parts supplied by reference TRBV7-9 and TRBJ2-5, is DTGVSQNPRHKITKRGQNVTFRCDPISEHNRLYWYRQTLGQGPEFLTYFQNEAQLEKSRLLSDRFSAERPKGSFSTLEIQRTEQGDSAMYLCASSLSGQETQYFGPGTRLLVL.

This clonotype was seen more than once but under ten times. This chain joins TRBV28 and TRBJ2-7; 8 bases map to TRBD1. V dropped 6 bases and J dropped 11; count of bases not matched to a gene: 6. Germline V gene data show CDR1 as MDHEN and CDR2 as SYDVKM. The CDR3 loop spans 11 amino acids. In nucleotides, the CDR3 is TGTGCCAGCAGGGCGGACAGGGAAAAGTACTTC. It is translated as CASRADREKYF.

Concerning this clonotype: One end of the junction fails to match germline, which may point to a read error. The rearrangement uses TRBV23-1 and TRBJ1-4; 8 bases match TRBD1. Being an ORF, TRBV23-1 has a function that is uncertain. The CDR3 extends over 11 amino acids. The CDR3 DNA sequence: TGCGCCAGCAGTCACGGGACAGGCTCAACTTTT. This gives the protein CASSHGTGSTF.

This clonotype was picked up one time. V gene TRBV20-1 combines with J gene TRBJ1-1; 8 nucleotides line up with TRBD1. The germline CDR1 and CDR2 sequences are DFQATT and SNEGSKA (reference sequence). The CDR3 has 13 residues. J was trimmed by 1 base and V by 5 bases; bases with no gene match: 3. The CDR3 reads CSAGQGPNTEAFF. The DNA for the CDR3 is TGCAGTGCTGGACAGGGACCGAACACTGAAGCTTTCTTT.